Below are 20 T cell receptor beta chains sequenced from a single sample in a study of blood T cell repertoires in COVID-19. Using immunoSEQ multiplex PCR, the repertoire was profiled, and TCRdb retains in-frame clones only, with some absent. There are tens of thousands of clones in the sample; roughly 79% occur only once, and about 15% lies in the top ten. Sequencing was done on a sample of peripheral blood. Source of these receptors: a human donor in a cohort sampled during active COVID-19.

This chain connects TRBV5-1 to TRBJ2-3; D is unresolved. CDR3 length: 14 amino acids. V dropped 0 bases and J dropped 6 bases, with 11 bases sitting between them. Per germline, CDR1 SGHRS and CDR2 YFSETQ. The CDR3 here is CASSLELGPDTQYF. DNA of the CDR3: TGCGCCAGCAGCTTGGAACTGGGCCCGGATACGCAGTATTTT.

The chain recombines TRBV7-2 with TRBJ2-1, with TRBD2 matching over 9 bases. V shed 4 bases and J 9 bases; nucleotides not matched to a gene: 1. The germline V gene has CDR1 SGHTA and CDR2 FQGNSA. The CDR3 is 12 residues long. The CDR3 coding sequence is TGTGCCAGCAGCTGGACTAGCGTTGAGCAGTTCTTC. Its protein is CASSWTSVEQFF.

The V gene is TRBV6-1, the J gene TRBJ2-3, with D possibly matching TRBD1 (6 bases). Germline V lookup: CDR1 MNHNS, CDR2 SASEGT. The CDR3 totals 17 residues. Trimming took off 2 bases at V and 10 bases at J, with 25 bases between the two ends. As DNA, the CDR3 is TGTGCCAGCAGTGAAAGGCACCCCGGGACACAACGGCCCGCGCAGTATTTT. It specifies CASSERHPGTQRPAQYF.

The rearrangement joins TRBV18 to TRBJ2-3; 11 nucleotides match TRBD2. The CDR3 consists of 16 residues. After removal of 6 bases from V and 1 base from J, the junction contained 6 bases not matched to a gene. Germline CDR1 is KGHSH and CDR2 is LQKENI. The chain's CDR3 is CASSGGTSGRTDTQYF. As DNA, the CDR3 is TGTGCCAGCTCGGGGGGGACTAGCGGCCGCACAGATACGCAGTATTTT.

This clone was seen a single time. The J gene is TRBJ2-5, the V gene TRBV2; D is unresolved. Trimming removed 5 bases from V and 6 bases from J, with 10 bases in between. Germline V lookup: CDR1 SNHLY, CDR2 FYNNEI. The CDR3 contains 12 residues. The CDR3, as DNA: TGTGCCAGCAGTTCGGCTAGGAAGACCCAGTACTTC. Translation: CASSSARKTQYF.

This clone came up a few times. The chain employs TRBV3-1 (or the pseudogene TRBV3-2) and TRBJ1-6, with 9 bases that match TRBD1. There are 16 residues in the CDR3. V shed 5 bases, J shed 9 bases, and the junction held 11 bases outside the gene matches. Germline CDR1 and CDR2: LGHDT and YNNKEL (reference sequence). CDR3 region: CASSYRQGELGSPLHF. CDR3 DNA: TGTGCCAGCAGCTACCGACAGGGGGAATTGGGTTCACCCCTCCACTTT.

The rearrangement joins TRBV24-1 to TRBJ2-6; D is unclear. This CDR3 region has 15 residues. The germline CDR1 and CDR2 sequences are KGHDR and SFDVKD. V was pared by 2 bases and J by 1 base, with 5 bases between. The DNA for the CDR3 is TGTGCCACCAGTGATTGGCCTTCTGGGGCCAACGTCCTGACTTTC. Translation: CATSDWPSGANVLTF.

J is TRBJ2-5 and V is TRBV7-9; D might be TRBD1 (5 bases). Germline CDR1 and CDR2: SEHNR and FQNEAQ (reference sequence). V lost 5 bases and J 3 bases, leaving 13 bases between the germline ends. The CDR3 is 14 amino acids. CDR3: CASSLTGREETQYF. DNA of the CDR3: TGTGCCAGCAGCCTCACCGGCAGGGAAGAGACCCAGTACTTC.

This clone was observed once. The chain employs TRBV2 and TRBJ1-5, with 7 nucleotides matching TRBD1. This CDR3 has 14 residues. CDR1 and CDR2 from the germline V gene are SNHLY and FYNNEI. V shed 7 bases, J shed 3 bases, and the junction held 6 bases outside the gene matches. The CDR3: CASKTGASNQPQHF. For the CDR3, the DNA is TGTGCCAGCAAAACAGGGGCCTCCAATCAGCCCCAGCATTTT.

This clone was seen more than once but under ten times. The J gene is TRBJ2-7, the V gene TRBV15, with TRBD2 matching over 8 bases. The germline V gene has CDR1 LNHNV and CDR2 YYDKDF (reference sequence). J lost 5 bases, V lost 0 bases, and 9 bases had no gene match. The CDR3 sequence is 16 residues long. As DNA, the CDR3 is TGTGCCACCAGCAGAGATCCCAGCGGGAGCCTCAACGAGCAGTACTTC. This codes for CATSRDPSGSLNEQYF.

This clone was counted only a few times. The chain uses TRBV2 and TRBJ2-5, with a possible D match to TRBD2 (6 bases). This CDR3 is built from 16 residues. Germline V gives CDR1 SNHLY, CDR2 FYNNEI. The V gene lost 7 bases and the J gene lost 5 bases, with 23 bases spanning the gap. The CDR3 reads CASNRGRTLGGETQYF. The CDR3 DNA reads TGTGCCAGCAACCGAGGCCGGACTCTTGGGGGGGAGACCCAGTACTTC. Based on the CDR3 plus reference TRBV2 and TRBJ2-5, the full variable domain is EPEVTQTPSHQVTQMGQEVILRCVPISNHLYFYWYRQILGQKVEFLVSFYNNEISEKSEIFDDQFSVERPDGSNFTLKIRSTKLEDSAMYFCASNRGRTLGGETQYFGPGTRLLVL.

This clone came up a few times. The J gene is TRBJ2-1, the V gene TRBV4-1; TRBD2 matches at 9 bases. The CDR3 has 15 amino acids. Losses at the gene ends were 3 bases for V and 5 bases for J; bases not matched to a gene: 5. Germline V gene sequence: CDR1 MGHRA, CDR2 YSYEKL. CDR3 in amino acids: CASSQLAGRDNEQFF. The CDR3, as DNA: TGCGCCAGCAGCCAGCTAGCGGGGAGGGACAATGAGCAGTTCTTC.

The chain joins TRBV3-1 (or the pseudogene TRBV3-2) to TRBJ1-2; D unclear. This CDR3 contains 14 residues. V was clipped by 1 base and J by 8 bases, with 14 bases between them. Looked up from germline, CDR1 is LGHDT and CDR2 is YNNKEL (reference sequence). This chain's CDR3 is CASSQVGRALGYTF. The CDR3 DNA is TGTGCCAGCAGCCAAGTCGGGAGGGCCTTGGGCTACACCTTC.

This clone was counted a few times. J is TRBJ1-5 and V is TRBV6-5; no reliable D call. The V end was cut by 4 bases, the J end by 4 bases, with 8 bases between. From germline, CDR1 is MNHEY and CDR2 SVGAGI. The CDR3 length is 13 residues. DNA for the CDR3: TGTGCCAGCAGTTCACAAGAAAATCAGCCCCAGCATTTT. Residues: CASSSQENQPQHF.

This chain uses TRBV2 with TRBJ1-2; D ambiguous. V was pared by 0 bases and J by 4 bases, with 12 bases between. This CDR3 has 15 residues. Per the germline V gene, CDR1 is SNHLY and CDR2 is FYNNEI. The CDR3 nucleotides are TGTGCCAGCAGTGAAGCCGGGGAGGCTAGCTATGGCTACACCTTC. Protein: CASSEAGEASYGYTF.

The gene calls are TRBV10-1 and TRBJ2-7; TRBD1 aligns across 7 bases. Per the germline V gene, CDR1 is WNHNN and CDR2 is SYGVQD (reference sequence). The CDR3 is made up of 16 amino acids. V was clipped by 4 bases and J by 1 base; unmatched bases: 10. The chain's CDR3 is CASSVGRQGASYEQYF. The CDR3 DNA sequence: TGCGCCAGCAGTGTAGGGAGACAGGGCGCTTCCTACGAGCAGTACTTC.

The V gene is TRBV2, the J gene TRBJ1-5, with 9 bases that match TRBD1. Trimming took 4 bases from V and 6 from J; bases not matched to a gene: 4. The CDR3 extends over 14 amino acids. Germline CDR1 reads SNHLY; CDR2 reads FYNNEI. The CDR3 reads CASSGQGEGQPQHF. CDR3 in DNA: TGTGCCAGCAGTGGACAGGGGGAAGGTCAGCCCCAGCATTTT.

Written as DNA, the CDR3 is TGTGCCAGTAGTATTCTAGGGGGCACTGAAGCTTTCTTT. The encoded protein is CASSILGGTEAFF. The chain couples TRBV19 to TRBJ1-1; D might be TRBD1 (6 bases). Germline V gene sequence: CDR1 LNHDA, CDR2 SQIVND (reference sequence). Trimming pared 3 bases from V and 4 bases from J, leaving 9 bases between. The CDR3 is 13 residues long.

The rearrangement joins TRBV2 to TRBJ1-1; TRBD1 is a possible D gene (6 bases). From germline, CDR1 is SNHLY and CDR2 FYNNEI. The CDR3 spans 13 residues. The germline V and J ends were trimmed by 5 bases and 2 bases, with 9 bases remaining between them. The CDR3 here is CASSKDSNTEAFF. CDR3 DNA: TGTGCCAGCAGTAAGGACAGCAACACTGAAGCTTTCTTT. Full variable domain (outside the CDR3, taken from reference TRBV2 and TRBJ1-1): EPEVTQTPSHQVTQMGQEVILRCVPISNHLYFYWYRQILGQKVEFLVSFYNNEISEKSEIFDDQFSVERPDGSNFTLKIRSTKLEDSAMYFCASSKDSNTEAFFGQGTRLTVV.

The rearrangement links TRBV19 to TRBJ2-7, with 7 bases lining up with TRBD1. With V trimmed by 3 bases and J by 6 bases, 11 bases remained unmatched. CDR3 length equals 15 residues. CDR1 and CDR2 from the germline V gene are LNHDA and SQIVND (reference sequence). The CDR3 is CASSIRRDSSSEQYF. The CDR3 nucleotides read TGTGCCAGTAGTATTCGACGGGACAGCTCTTCCGAGCAGTACTTC.